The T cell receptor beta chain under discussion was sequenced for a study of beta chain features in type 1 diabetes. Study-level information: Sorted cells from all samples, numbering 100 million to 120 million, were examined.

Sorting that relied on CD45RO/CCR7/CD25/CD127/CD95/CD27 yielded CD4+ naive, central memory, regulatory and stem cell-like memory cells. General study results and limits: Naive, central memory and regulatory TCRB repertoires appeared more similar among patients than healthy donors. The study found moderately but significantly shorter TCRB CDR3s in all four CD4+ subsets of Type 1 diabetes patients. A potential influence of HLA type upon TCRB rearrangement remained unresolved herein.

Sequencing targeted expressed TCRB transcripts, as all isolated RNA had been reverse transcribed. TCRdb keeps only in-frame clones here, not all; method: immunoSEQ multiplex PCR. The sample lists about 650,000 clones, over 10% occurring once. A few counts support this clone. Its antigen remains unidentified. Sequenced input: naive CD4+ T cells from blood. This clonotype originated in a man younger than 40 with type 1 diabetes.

The CDR3 DNA reads as TGTGCCAGCAGCCAAGACAGGGGGCTCGCTTCGCCCCTCCACTTT. The encoded protein is CASSQDRGLASPLHF. This sequence joins TRBV14 and TRBJ1-6, with TRBD1 matching over 8 bases. Germline CDR1 is SGHDN and CDR2 is FVKESK. With 0 bases clipped from V and 13 bases from J, the junction kept 8 bases outside the gene matches. The CDR3 runs to 15 residues. The full variable domain, its missing parts supplied by reference TRBV14 and TRBJ1-6, is EAGVTQFPSHSVIEKGQTVTLRCDPISGHDNLYWYRRVMGKEIKFLLHFVKESKQDESGMPNNRFLAERTGGTYSTLKVQPAELEDSGVYFCASSQDRGLASPLHFGNGTRLTVT.